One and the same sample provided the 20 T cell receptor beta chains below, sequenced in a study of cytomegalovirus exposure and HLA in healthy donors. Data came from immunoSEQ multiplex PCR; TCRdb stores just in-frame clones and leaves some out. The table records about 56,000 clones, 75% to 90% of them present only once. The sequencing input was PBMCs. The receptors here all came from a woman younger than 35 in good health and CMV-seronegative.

Written as DNA, the CDR3 is TGTGCCAGCAGTTACGTGGCTGGGAACACTGAAGCTTTCTTT. Residues: CASSYVAGNTEAFF. The genes are TRBV6-5 and TRBJ1-1, with D unclear. The CDR3 is made up of 14 amino acids. Germline CDR1 reads MNHEY; CDR2 reads SVGAGI. Trimming took 2 bases from V and 1 from J, leaving 8 bases between them.

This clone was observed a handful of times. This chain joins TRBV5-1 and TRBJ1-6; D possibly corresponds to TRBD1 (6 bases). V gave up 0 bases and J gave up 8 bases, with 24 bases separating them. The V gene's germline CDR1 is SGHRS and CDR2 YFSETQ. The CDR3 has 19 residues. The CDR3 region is CASSLVYPALQGNDSPLHF. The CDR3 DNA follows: TGCGCCAGCAGCTTGGTTTACCCCGCACTACAGGGAAATGATTCACCCCTCCACTTT.

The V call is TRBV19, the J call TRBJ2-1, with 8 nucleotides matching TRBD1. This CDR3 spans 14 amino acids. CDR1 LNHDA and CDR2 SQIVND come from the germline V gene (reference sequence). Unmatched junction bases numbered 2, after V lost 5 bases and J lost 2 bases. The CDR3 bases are TGTGCCAGTAGTGGGACAGGACCCTACAATGAGCAGTTCTTC. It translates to CASSGTGPYNEQFF.

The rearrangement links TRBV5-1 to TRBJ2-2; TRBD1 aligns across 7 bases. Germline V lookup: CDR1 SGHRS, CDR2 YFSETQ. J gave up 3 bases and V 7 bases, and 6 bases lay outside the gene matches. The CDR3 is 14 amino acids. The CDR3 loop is CASGLTGDTGELFF. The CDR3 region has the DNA TGCGCCAGCGGCCTCACAGGGGACACCGGGGAGCTGTTTTTT.

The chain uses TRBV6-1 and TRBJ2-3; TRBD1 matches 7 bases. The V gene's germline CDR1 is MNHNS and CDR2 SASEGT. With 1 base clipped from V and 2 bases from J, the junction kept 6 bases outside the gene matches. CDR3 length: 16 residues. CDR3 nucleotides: TGTGCCAGCAGTGAAGGAGGGGGCAGGTCCACAGATACGCAGTATTTT. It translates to CASSEGGGRSTDTQYF.

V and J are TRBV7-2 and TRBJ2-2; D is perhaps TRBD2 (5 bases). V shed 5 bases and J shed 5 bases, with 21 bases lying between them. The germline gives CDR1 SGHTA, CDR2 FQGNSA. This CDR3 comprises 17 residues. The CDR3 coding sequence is TGTGCCAGCAGCCCAGATTCGAGTCCTCAGCGGACCGGGGAGCTGTTTTTT. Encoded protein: CASSPDSSPQRTGELFF.

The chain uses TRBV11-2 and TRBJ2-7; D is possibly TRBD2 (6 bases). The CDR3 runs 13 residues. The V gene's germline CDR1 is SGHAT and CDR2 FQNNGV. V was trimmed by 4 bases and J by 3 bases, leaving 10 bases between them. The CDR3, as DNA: TGTGCCAGCAGCTCCTCGACTAGCTACGAGCAGTACTTC. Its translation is CASSSSTSYEQYF.

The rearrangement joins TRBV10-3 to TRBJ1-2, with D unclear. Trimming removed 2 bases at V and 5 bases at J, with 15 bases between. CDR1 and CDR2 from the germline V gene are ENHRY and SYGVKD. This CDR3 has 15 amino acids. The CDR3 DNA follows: TGTGCCATCAGTGAGCGGATCGCGGATTATTATGGCTACACCTTC. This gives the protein CAISERIADYYGYTF.

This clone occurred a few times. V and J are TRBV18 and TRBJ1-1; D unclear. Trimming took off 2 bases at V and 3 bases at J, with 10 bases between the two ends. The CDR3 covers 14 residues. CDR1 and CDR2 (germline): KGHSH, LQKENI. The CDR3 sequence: CASSPSVRDTEAFF. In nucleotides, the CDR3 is TGTGCCAGCTCACCATCCGTACGGGACACTGAAGCTTTCTTT. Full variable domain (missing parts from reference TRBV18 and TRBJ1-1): NAGVMQNPRHLVRRRGQEARLRCSPMKGHSHVYWYRQLPEEGLKFMVYLQKENIIDESGMPKERFSAEFPKEGPSILRIQQVVRGDSAAYFCASSPSVRDTEAFFGQGTRLTVV.

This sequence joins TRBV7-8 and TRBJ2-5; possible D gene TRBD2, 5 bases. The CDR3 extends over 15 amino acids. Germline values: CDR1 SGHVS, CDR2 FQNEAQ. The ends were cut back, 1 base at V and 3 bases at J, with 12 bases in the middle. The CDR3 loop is CASSLVPAVKETQYF. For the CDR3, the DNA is TGTGCCAGCAGCTTAGTACCAGCGGTTAAAGAGACCCAGTACTTC.

The CDR3 loop reads CASSRDRGGTIGADTQYF. The DNA of the CDR3 is TGTGCCAGCAGCCGAGACAGGGGGGGGACTATAGGGGCAGATACGCAGTATTTT. The rearrangement links TRBV7-9 to TRBJ2-3; TRBD1 matches at 9 bases. The V and J ends lost 5 bases and 4 bases, in that order; junction bases with no gene match: 16. Germline CDR1 is SEHNR and CDR2 is FQNEAQ (reference sequence). The CDR3 totals 18 residues.

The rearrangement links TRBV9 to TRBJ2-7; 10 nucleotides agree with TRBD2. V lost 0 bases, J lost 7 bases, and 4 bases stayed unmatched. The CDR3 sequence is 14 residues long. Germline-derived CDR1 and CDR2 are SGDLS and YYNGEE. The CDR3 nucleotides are TGTGCCAGCAGCGTAGAAGGACTAGCGGAGGAGCAGTACTTC. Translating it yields CASSVEGLAEEQYF.

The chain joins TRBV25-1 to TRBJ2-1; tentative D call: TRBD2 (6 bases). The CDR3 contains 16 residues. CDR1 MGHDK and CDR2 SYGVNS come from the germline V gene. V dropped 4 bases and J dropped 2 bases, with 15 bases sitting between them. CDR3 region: CASSALRESPYNEQFF. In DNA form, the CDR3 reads TGTGCCAGCAGTGCACTCCGGGAGTCCCCCTACAATGAGCAGTTCTTC. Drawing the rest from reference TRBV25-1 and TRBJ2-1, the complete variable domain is EADIYQTPRYLVIGTGKKITLECSQTMGHDKMYWYQQDPGMELHLIHYSYGVNSTEKGDLSSESTVSRIRTEHFPLTLESARPSHTSQYLCASSALRESPYNEQFFGPGTRLTVL.

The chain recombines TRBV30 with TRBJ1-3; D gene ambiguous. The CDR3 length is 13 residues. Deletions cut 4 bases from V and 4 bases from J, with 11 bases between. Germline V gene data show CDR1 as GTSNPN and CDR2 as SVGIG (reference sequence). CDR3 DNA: TGTGCCTGGACCACGGGGTCCGGAAACACCATATATTTT. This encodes CAWTTGSGNTIYF.

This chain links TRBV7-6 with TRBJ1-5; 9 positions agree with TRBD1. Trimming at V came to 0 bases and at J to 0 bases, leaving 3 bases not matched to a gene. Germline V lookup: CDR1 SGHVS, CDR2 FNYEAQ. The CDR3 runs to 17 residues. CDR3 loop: CASSLAGQGLSNQPQHF. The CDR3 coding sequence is TGTGCCAGCAGCTTAGCGGGACAGGGCCTTAGCAATCAGCCCCAGCATTTT.

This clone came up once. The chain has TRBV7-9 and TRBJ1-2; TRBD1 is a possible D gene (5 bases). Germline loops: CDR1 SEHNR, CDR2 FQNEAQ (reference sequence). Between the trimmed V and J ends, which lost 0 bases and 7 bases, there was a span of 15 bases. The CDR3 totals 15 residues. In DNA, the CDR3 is TGTGCCAGCAGCTTAGCACAGGTAGCCCTTTCTGGCTACACCTTC. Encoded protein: CASSLAQVALSGYTF.

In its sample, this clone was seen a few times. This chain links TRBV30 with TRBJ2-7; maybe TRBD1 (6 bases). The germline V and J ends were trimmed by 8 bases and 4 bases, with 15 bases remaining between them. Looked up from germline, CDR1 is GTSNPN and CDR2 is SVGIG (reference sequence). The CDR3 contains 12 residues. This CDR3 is CAQGLSWYEQYF. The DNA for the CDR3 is TGTGCCCAGGGGCTCTCATGGTACGAGCAGTACTTC.

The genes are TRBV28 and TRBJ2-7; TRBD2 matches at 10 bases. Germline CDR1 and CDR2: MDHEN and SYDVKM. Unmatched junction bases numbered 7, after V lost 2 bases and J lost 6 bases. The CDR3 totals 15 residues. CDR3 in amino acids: CASSLVLAGKGEQYF. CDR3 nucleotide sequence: TGTGCCAGCAGTTTAGTACTAGCGGGAAAAGGCGAGCAGTACTTC.

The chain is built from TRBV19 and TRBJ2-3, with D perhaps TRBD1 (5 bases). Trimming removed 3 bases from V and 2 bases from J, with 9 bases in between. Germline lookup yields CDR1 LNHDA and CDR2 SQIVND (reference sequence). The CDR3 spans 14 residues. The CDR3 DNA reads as TGTGCCAGTAGTATCCAGGGAAACACAGATACGCAGTATTTT. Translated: CASSIQGNTDTQYF.

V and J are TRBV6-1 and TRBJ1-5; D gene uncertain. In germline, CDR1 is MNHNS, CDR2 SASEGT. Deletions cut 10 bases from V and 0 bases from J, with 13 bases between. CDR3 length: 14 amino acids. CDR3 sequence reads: CATRRASSNQPQHF. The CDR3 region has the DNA TGTGCCACCCGGAGAGCTTCTAGCAATCAGCCCCAGCATTTT.